These 17 T cell receptor beta chains originate from one sample sequenced in a study of CD8 T cells in ankylosing spondylitis. TCRdb recomputed calls from the 5' RACE reads with MiXCR, one row per CDR3 protein. This sample has roughly 180,000 distinct CDR3 sequences; under 15% occur once, and the top ten carry 11%. Sample: blood, either unsorted or a sorted T cell fraction (not recorded which). These receptors were collected from a female donor with ankylosing spondylitis or in good health (not recorded which).

The chain combines TRBV23-1 with TRBJ1-5, with D tentatively TRBD1 (5 bases). TRBV23-1 is annotated as an ORF whose role is uncertain. V was trimmed by 0 bases and J by 1 base, leaving 13 bases between them. CDR3 length: 17 residues. Here the CDR3 DNA reads TGCGCCAGCAGTCAATCGTTGGAAGGGGAGAGCAATCAGCCCCAGCATTTT. Encoded protein: CASSQSLEGESNQPQHF.

This clonotype showed up many times. This chain links TRBV7-9 with TRBJ2-7; weak D call: TRBD1 (5 bases). Trimming took 2 bases from V and 3 from J, leaving 11 bases between them. The germline gives CDR1 SEHNR, CDR2 FQNEAQ (reference sequence). This CDR3 has 14 residues. CDR3 in DNA: TGTGCCAGCAGCTTACTCGCAGGGTTCTACGAGCAGTACTTC. Its protein is CASSLLAGFYEQYF.

There are many counts of this clonotype. V usage is TRBV20-1 and J usage is TRBJ2-5, with unresolved D. Germline values: CDR1 DFQATT, CDR2 SNEGSKA (reference sequence). This CDR3 spans 11 amino acids. The V end was cut by 7 bases, the J end by 5 bases, with 11 bases between. The CDR3 coding sequence is TGCAGTGTTGATGAGTTGGAGACCCAGTACTTC. This codes for CSVDELETQYF.

The sample holds a few counts of this clonotype. The chain is built from TRBV11-2 and TRBJ2-7; D is unresolved. This CDR3 contains 14 residues. Trimming stripped 0 bases from V and 2 bases from J, with 8 bases between. Germline CDR1 reads SGHAT; CDR2 reads FQNNGV. The CDR3 DNA reads TGTGCCAGCAGCTTAGAAAGGTTAGCCTACGAGCAGTACTTC. Protein sequence: CASSLERLAYEQYF.

In this sample, this clonotype turned up many times. The gene calls are TRBV25-1 and TRBJ2-7; 9 nucleotides agree with TRBD1. V shed 3 bases and J 5 bases; nucleotides not matched to a gene: 5. This CDR3 spans 14 amino acids. CDR1 is MGHDK, CDR2 SYGVNS, per germline. Here the CDR3 DNA reads TGTGCCAGCAGTGACCCGGACAGGGGCCACGAGCAGTACTTC. It translates to CASSDPDRGHEQYF.

The V gene is TRBV10-3, the J gene TRBJ2-7; TRBD1 matches 7 bases. The V and J ends lost 4 bases and 2 bases, in that order; junction bases with no gene match: 5. Germline lookup yields CDR1 ENHRY and CDR2 SYGVKD. The CDR3 is 14 residues long. The CDR3 is CAISVQTGAYEQYF. The CDR3 DNA reads TGTGCCATCAGTGTGCAAACAGGGGCCTACGAGCAGTACTTC.

Details on this clonotype: This sequence may be a read error, since a much larger clone differs from it by one base. The chain joins TRBV6-2 or TRBV6-3 to TRBJ2-5; 9 nucleotides match TRBD2. The CDR3 is made up of 15 amino acids. CDR1 and CDR2 (germline): MNHEY, SVGEGT. The CDR3 DNA reads TGTGCCAGCAGCTTCGAAGCGGGAGGATACGAGACCCGGTACTTC. This codes for CASSFEAGGYETRYF.

To note about this clonotype: A much more abundant neighbour one base away suggests this may be a read error. This rearrangement joins TRBV4-3 to TRBJ1-1, with D perhaps TRBD1 (6 bases). CDR1 LGHNA and CDR2 YSLEER come from the germline V gene. The CDR3 length is 15 residues. In DNA, the CDR3 is TGCGCCAGCAGCCAAGATGGGCAGGGGAACATTGAAGCTTTCTTT. Residues: CASSQDGQGNIEAFF.

This clonotype was detected many times. This rearrangement joins TRBV5-4 to TRBJ2-1; TRBD2 is a possible D gene (5 bases). This CDR3 is 14 amino acids long. V was trimmed by 0 bases and J by 5 bases, leaving 9 bases between them. CDR1 is SGHNT, CDR2 YYREEE, per germline (reference sequence). As DNA, the CDR3 is TGTGCCAGCAGCTTGGATAGCGACCACAATGAGCAGTTCTTC. Amino acid sequence: CASSLDSDHNEQFF.

There are a few counts of this clonotype. V and J are TRBV20-1 and TRBJ2-3; the D gene could be TRBD1 or TRBD2 (5 bases each). Trimming took off 6 bases at V and 2 bases at J, with 12 bases between the two ends. Germline CDR1 DFQATT, CDR2 SNEGSKA (reference sequence). The CDR3 spans 13 residues. The CDR3 region is CSALRGVTDTQYF. The CDR3, as DNA: TGCAGTGCCTTGAGAGGGGTCACAGATACGCAGTATTTT.

This clonotype was seen many times. The CDR3 sequence: CATSKSSGFPDTQYF. The CDR3 DNA is TGTGCCACCAGCAAGAGTAGCGGATTCCCAGATACGCAGTATTTT. The chain uses TRBV15 and TRBJ2-3, with D perhaps matching TRBD2 (6 bases). V was shortened by 4 bases and J by 4 bases, with 15 bases between the two germline ends. CDR3 size: 15 residues. Looked up from germline, CDR1 is LNHNV and CDR2 is YYDKDF (reference sequence).

The V and J genes are TRBV19 and TRBJ2-3; perhaps D is TRBD1 or TRBD2 (5 bases each). This CDR3 is built from 15 residues. CDR1 is LNHDA and CDR2 is SQIVND in the germline V gene (reference sequence). Between the trimmed V and J ends, which lost 3 bases and 4 bases, there was a span of 14 bases. The CDR3 reads CASSIGLGEADTQYF. DNA for the CDR3: TGTGCCAGTAGTATCGGGTTGGGGGAAGCAGATACGCAGTATTTT.

This clonotype has at least ten counts. The genes are TRBV9 and TRBJ2-2; D is unresolved. CDR3 size: 15 residues. Between the trimmed V and J ends, which lost 0 bases and 5 bases, there was a span of 11 bases. The germline gives CDR1 SGDLS, CDR2 YYNGEE. CDR3 in amino acids: CASSVDLVGTGELFF. CDR3 nucleotides: TGTGCCAGCAGCGTAGATCTCGTAGGGACCGGGGAGCTGTTTTTT.

This clonotype was seen a few times. The rearrangement joins TRBV20-1 to TRBJ2-5; TRBD2 matches at 12 bases. The trim removed 4 bases at V and 2 bases at J, leaving 2 bases unmatched. CDR1 and CDR2 from the germline V gene are DFQATT and SNEGSKA (reference sequence). The CDR3 contains 14 residues. The CDR3 bases are TGCAGTGCTAAGACTAGCGGGAGTCAAGAGACCCAGTACTTC. Translation gives CSAKTSGSQETQYF.

This chain uses TRBV6-1 with TRBJ2-7, with no clear D. Trimming removed 7 bases from V and 5 bases from J, with 12 bases in between. Germline-derived CDR1 and CDR2 are MNHNS and SASEGT. CDR3 length equals 12 residues. The CDR3 bases are TGTGCCAGCACTCACTCCGGGCACGAGCAGTACTTC. Encoded protein: CASTHSGHEQYF.

The table lists this clonotype with a few counts. V gene TRBV20-1 combines with J gene TRBJ2-7, with 8 nucleotides matching TRBD1. The CDR3 extends over 16 amino acids. The germline gives CDR1 DFQATT, CDR2 SNEGSKA (reference sequence). The V segment lost 4 bases and the J segment 0 bases; nucleotides outside the gene matches: 11. CDR3 in amino acids: CSATPRQGRLSYEQYF. Written as DNA, the CDR3 is TGCAGTGCTACTCCCCGACAGGGGCGCCTCTCCTACGAGCAGTACTTC.

A few counts support this clonotype. The chain recombines TRBV4-1 with TRBJ2-1; the match to TRBD2 covers 9 bases. CDR1 and CDR2 (germline): MGHRA, YSYEKL. The CDR3 length is 16 residues. With 1 base clipped from V and 4 bases from J, the junction kept 5 bases outside the gene matches. The DNA for the CDR3 is TGCGCCAGCAGCCAAGTACTGGCGGGAGGGTACAATGAGCAGTTCTTC. Translation: CASSQVLAGGYNEQFF.